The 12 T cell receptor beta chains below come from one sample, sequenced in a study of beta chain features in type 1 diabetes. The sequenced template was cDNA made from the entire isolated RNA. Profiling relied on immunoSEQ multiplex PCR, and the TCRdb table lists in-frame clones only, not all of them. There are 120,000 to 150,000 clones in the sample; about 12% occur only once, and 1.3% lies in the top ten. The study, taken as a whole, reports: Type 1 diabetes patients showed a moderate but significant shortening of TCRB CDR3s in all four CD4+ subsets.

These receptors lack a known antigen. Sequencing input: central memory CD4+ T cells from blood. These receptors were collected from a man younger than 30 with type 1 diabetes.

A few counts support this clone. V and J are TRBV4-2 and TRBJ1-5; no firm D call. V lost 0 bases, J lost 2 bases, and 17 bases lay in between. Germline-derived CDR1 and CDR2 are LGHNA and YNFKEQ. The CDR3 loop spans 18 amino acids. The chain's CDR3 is CASSQDPSGLARNQPQHF. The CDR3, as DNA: TGTGCCAGCAGCCAAGATCCCTCCGGGTTGGCGCGCAATCAGCCCCAGCATTTT.

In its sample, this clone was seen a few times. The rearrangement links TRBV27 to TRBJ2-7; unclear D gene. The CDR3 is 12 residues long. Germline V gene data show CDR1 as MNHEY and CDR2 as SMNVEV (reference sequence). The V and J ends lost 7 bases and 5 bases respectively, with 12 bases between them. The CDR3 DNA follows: TGTGCCAGCACAGGTGGAAGTGACGAGCAGTACTTC. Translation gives CASTGGSDEQYF.

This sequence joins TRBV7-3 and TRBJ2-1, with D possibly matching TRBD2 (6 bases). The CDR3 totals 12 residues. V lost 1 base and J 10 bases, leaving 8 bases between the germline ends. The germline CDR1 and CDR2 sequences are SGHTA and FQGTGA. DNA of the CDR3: TGTGCCAGCAGCTTAATAGGGAGGGAGCAGTTCTTC. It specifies CASSLIGREQFF.

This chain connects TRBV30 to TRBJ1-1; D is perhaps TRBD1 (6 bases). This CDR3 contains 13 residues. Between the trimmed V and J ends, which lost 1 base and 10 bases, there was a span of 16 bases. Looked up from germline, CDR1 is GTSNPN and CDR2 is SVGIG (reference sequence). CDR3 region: CAWSGRGASGAFF. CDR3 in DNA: TGTGCCTGGAGTGGGCGGGGGGCGAGTGGAGCTTTCTTT.

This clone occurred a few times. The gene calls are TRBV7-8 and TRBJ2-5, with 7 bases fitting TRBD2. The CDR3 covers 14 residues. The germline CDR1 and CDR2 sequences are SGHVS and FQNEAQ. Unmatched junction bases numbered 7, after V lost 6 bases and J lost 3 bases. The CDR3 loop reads CASRGGSVKETQYF. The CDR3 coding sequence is TGTGCCAGCAGGGGAGGGAGCGTTAAAGAGACCCAGTACTTC.

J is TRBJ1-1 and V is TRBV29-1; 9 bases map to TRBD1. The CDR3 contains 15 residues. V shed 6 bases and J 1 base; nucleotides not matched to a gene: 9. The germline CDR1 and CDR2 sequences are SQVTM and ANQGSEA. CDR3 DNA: TGCAGCGTCTCGATGTCGACAGGGGGGAACACTGAAGCTTTCTTT. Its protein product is CSVSMSTGGNTEAFF.

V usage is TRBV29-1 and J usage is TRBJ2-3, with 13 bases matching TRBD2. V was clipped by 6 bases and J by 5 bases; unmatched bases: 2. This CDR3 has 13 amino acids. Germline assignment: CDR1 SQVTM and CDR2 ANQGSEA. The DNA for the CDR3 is TGCAGCGTAACTAGCGGGGGGGTAGATACGCAGTATTTT. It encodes CSVTSGGVDTQYF.

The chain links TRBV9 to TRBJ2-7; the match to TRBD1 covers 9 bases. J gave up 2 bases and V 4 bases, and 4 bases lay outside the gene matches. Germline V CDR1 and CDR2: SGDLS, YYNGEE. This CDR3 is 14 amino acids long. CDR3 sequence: CASSRTGDTYEQYF. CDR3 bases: TGTGCCAGCAGCCGGACAGGGGACACCTACGAGCAGTACTTC. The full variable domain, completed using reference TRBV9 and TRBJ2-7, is DSGVTQTPKHLITATGQRVTLRCSPRSGDLSVYWYQQSLDQGLQFLIQYYNGEERAKGNILERFSAQQFPDLHSELNLSSLELGDSALYFCASSRTGDTYEQYFGPGTRLTVT.

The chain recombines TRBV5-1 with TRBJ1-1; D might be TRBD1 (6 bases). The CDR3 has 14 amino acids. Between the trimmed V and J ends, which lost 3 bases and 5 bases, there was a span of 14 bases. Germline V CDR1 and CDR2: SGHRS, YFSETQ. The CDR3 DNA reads TGCGCCAGCAGCTCCTCGGGGGCGAGGACTGAAGCTTTCTTT. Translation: CASSSSGARTEAFF.

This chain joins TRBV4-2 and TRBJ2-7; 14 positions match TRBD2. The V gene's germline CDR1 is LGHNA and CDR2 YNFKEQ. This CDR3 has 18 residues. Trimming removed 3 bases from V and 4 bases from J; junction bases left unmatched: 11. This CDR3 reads CASSQAGTSGGGGYEQYF. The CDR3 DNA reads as TGTGCCAGCAGCCAGGCCGGGACTAGCGGGGGCGGAGGGTACGAGCAGTACTTC.

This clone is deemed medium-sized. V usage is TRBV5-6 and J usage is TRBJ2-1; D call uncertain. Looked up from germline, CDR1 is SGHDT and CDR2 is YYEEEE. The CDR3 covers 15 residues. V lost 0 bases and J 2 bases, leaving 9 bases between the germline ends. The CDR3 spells CASSLGPVPYNEQFF. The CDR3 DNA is TGTGCCAGCAGCTTGGGACCGGTACCCTACAATGAGCAGTTCTTC. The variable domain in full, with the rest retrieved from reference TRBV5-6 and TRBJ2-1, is DAGVTQSPTHLIKTRGQQVTLRCSPKSGHDTVSWYQQALGQGPQFIFQYYEEEERQRGNFPDRFSGHQFPNYSSELNVNALLLGDSALYLCASSLGPVPYNEQFFGPGTRLTVL.

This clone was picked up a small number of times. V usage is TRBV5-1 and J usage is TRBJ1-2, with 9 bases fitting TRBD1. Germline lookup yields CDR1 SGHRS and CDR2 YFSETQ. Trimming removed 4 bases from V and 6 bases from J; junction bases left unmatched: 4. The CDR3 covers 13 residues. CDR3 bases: TGCGCCAGCAGCAGCACAGGGGGCGATGGCTACACCTTC. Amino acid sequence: CASSSTGGDGYTF.